The 27 T cell receptor beta chains presented below share a single source sample, sequenced in a study of naive and memory T cell subsets. Four PCR rounds used nested alpha and beta constant region primers plus the SP2 primer. TCRdb recomputed calls from the UMI-ligation and nested PCR reads with MiXCR, one row per CDR3 protein. The sample includes around 25,000 distinct CDR3 sequences, 6% of them seen just once. This sample's treatment: skin biopsy from PPD injection site in Mantoux-positive individual. An oligonucleotide containing a UMI was ligated to the 3' end of TCR cDNA. Sequencing used skin, obtained from a tuberculin skin test site. The receptors originated from an adult in good health.

This clonotype is medium-sized (0.01 to 0.1%). J is TRBJ2-5 and V is TRBV19; D perhaps matches TRBD1 (6 bases). Germline CDR1 LNHDA, CDR2 SQIVND (reference sequence). V was pared by 3 bases and J by 5 bases, with 10 bases between. This CDR3 contains 13 residues. The CDR3 protein is CASSMGALETQYF. The CDR3, as DNA: TGTGCCAGTAGTATGGGGGCCCTGGAGACCCAGTACTTC.

This rearrangement joins TRBV9 to TRBJ2-6; maybe TRBD1 (7 bases). In germline, CDR1 is SGDLS, CDR2 YYNGEE. V was clipped by 7 bases and J by 2 bases, with 22 bases between them. The CDR3 loop spans 18 amino acids. The CDR3: CASRGGGQHNTGANVLTF. The DNA of the CDR3 is TGTGCCAGCCGAGGAGGGGGCCAGCACAATACTGGGGCCAACGTCCTGACTTTC. The whole variable domain, filled in from reference TRBV9 and TRBJ2-6, reads DSGVTQTPKHLITATGQRVTLRCSPRSGDLSVYWYQQSLDQGLQFLIQYYNGEERAKGNILERFSAQQFPDLHSELNLSSLELGDSALYFCASRGGGQHNTGANVLTFGAGSRLTVL.

This clonotype was observed many times. The chain carries TRBV10-3 and TRBJ1-5; no definite D call. Germline V gene lookup returns CDR1 ENHRY and CDR2 SYGVKD. There are 13 residues in the CDR3. V was trimmed by 7 bases and J by 3 bases, leaving 10 bases between them. Written as DNA, the CDR3 is TGTGCCATCACCCGGGCAGTCAATCAGCCCCAGCATTTT. It encodes CAITRAVNQPQHF.

This clonotype was found a few times. It may be a read error: a sequence one base away is much more abundant. The DNA for the CDR3 is TGTGCCAGCAGCTTAGACGGTGCGGAAAAGTACTTC. Encoded protein: CASSLDGAEKYF. The chain joins TRBV7-2 to TRBJ2-7; no definite D call. Germline CDR1 SGHTA, CDR2 FQGNSA. V lost 1 base and J lost 11, with 12 bases in between. CDR3 length: 12 residues.

This clonotype was observed many times. V and J are TRBV19 and TRBJ1-1, with D uncertain. The CDR3 runs to 16 residues. Germline-derived CDR1 and CDR2 are LNHDA and SQIVND (reference sequence). The V and J ends lost 2 bases and 0 bases respectively, with 13 bases between them. The CDR3 DNA sequence: TGTGCCAGTAGTATAATCGGGCAGGCTATGAACACTGAAGCTTTCTTT. Translated: CASSIIGQAMNTEAFF.

Worth noting for this clonotype: Possible read error: a much larger clone is one base away. The rearrangement links TRBV28 to TRBJ2-2, with 9 bases lining up with TRBD2. The CDR3 runs 16 residues. In germline, CDR1 is MDHEN, CDR2 SYDVKM. V trimming: 5 bases; J trimming: 0 bases; junction bases outside the gene matches: 4. CDR3 coding DNA: TGTGCCAGCAGTCCCGGACTAGCGACGAACACCGGGGAGCTGTTTTTT. Protein: CASSPGLATNTGELFF.

This clonotype was recorded a few times. The DNA of the CDR3 is TGCAGTGCAGGACTAGCGGGAGGAACCCACGAGCAGTACTTC. Translation gives CSAGLAGGTHEQYF. V and J are TRBV20-1 and TRBJ2-7, with 14 bases lining up with TRBD2. V shed 6 bases and J 5 bases; nucleotides not matched to a gene: 6. Germline V CDR1 and CDR2: DFQATT, SNEGSKA (reference sequence). This CDR3 has 14 amino acids.

At least ten counts were recorded for this clonotype. The rearrangement uses TRBV9 and TRBJ2-3, with 13 nucleotides matching TRBD2. V lost 3 bases and J lost 3; bases outside the gene matches: 7. The CDR3 runs to 17 residues. The germline V gene encodes CDR1 SGDLS and CDR2 YYNGEE. The CDR3 region has the DNA TGTGCCAGCAGCGGACCGACTAGCGGGAGGCCTACAGATACGCAGTATTTT. Translation: CASSGPTSGRPTDTQYF.

This clonotype was found many times. The rearrangement uses TRBV29-1 and TRBJ2-2, with 8 bases identical to TRBD1. Germline values: CDR1 SQVTM, CDR2 ANQGSEA. Trimming at V came to 7 bases and at J to 4 bases, leaving 8 bases not matched to a gene. This CDR3 region has 14 residues. Written as DNA, the CDR3 is TGCAGCGCCGGACAGGGCCCGACCACCGGGGAGCTGTTTTTT. Translating it yields CSAGQGPTTGELFF.

In its sample, this clonotype was seen a few times. The V call is TRBV3-1, the J call TRBJ1-5; the D is unclear. Germline V lookup: CDR1 LGHDT, CDR2 YNNKEL (reference sequence). Deletions cut 5 bases from V and 2 bases from J, with 16 bases between. CDR3 size: 16 residues. CDR3 loop: CASSKGRARGNQPQHF. The CDR3 DNA sequence: TGTGCCAGCAGCAAGGGTAGGGCCCGGGGCAATCAGCCCCAGCATTTT.

This clonotype was observed a handful of times. Possible read error: a much larger clone is one base away. The gene calls are TRBV13 and TRBJ1-2; no clear D. Germline V lookup: CDR1 PRHDT, CDR2 FYEKMQ (reference sequence). V lost 4 bases to trimming and J lost 8 bases, with 8 bases between them. The CDR3 is 11 residues long. The CDR3: CASSCRKGYTF. CDR3 sequence (DNA): TGTGCCAGCAGCTGCCGGAAGGGCTACACCTTC. The whole variable domain, filled in from reference TRBV13 and TRBJ1-2, reads AAGVIQSPRHLIKEKRETATLKCYPIPRHDTVYWYQQGPGQDPQFLISFYEKMQSDKGSIPDRFSAQQFSDYHSELNMSSLELGDSALYFCASSCRKGYTFGSGTRLTVV.

This clonotype came up many times. The CDR3: CASSKDRGNSPLHF. In DNA form, the CDR3 reads TGTGCCAGCAGCAAGGACAGGGGGAATTCACCCCTCCACTTT. The rearrangement links TRBV9 to TRBJ1-6, with 10 nucleotides matching TRBD1. Trimming at V came to 4 bases and at J to 7 bases, leaving 2 bases not matched to a gene. In germline, CDR1 is SGDLS, CDR2 YYNGEE. The CDR3 is 14 amino acids.

This clonotype has a count of ten or more. This chain's CDR3 is CSVQRDSYEQYF. CDR3 coding DNA: TGCAGCGTTCAGCGGGACAGCTACGAGCAGTACTTC. This chain connects TRBV29-1 to TRBJ2-7, with D perhaps assigned TRBD1 or TRBD2 (7 bases each). V lost 5 bases, J lost 3 bases, and 11 bases lay in between. The CDR3 contains 12 residues. Per germline, CDR1 SQVTM and CDR2 ANQGSEA.

The genes are TRBV6-2 or TRBV6-3 and TRBJ1-1, with D possibly being TRBD1 (5 bases). Trimming stripped 0 bases from V and 7 bases from J, with 9 bases between. This CDR3 has 13 amino acids. From germline, CDR1 is MNHEY and CDR2 SVGEGT. CDR3 residues: CASSYSGVDEAFF. CDR3 coding DNA: TGTGCCAGCAGTTACTCGGGGGTAGATGAAGCTTTCTTT.

Of note for this clonotype: The junction does not match germline at one end; this may be a read error. This chain uses TRBV5-1 with TRBJ1-1; D remains unclear. From germline, CDR1 is SGHRS and CDR2 YFSETQ. The CDR3 is 11 residues long. CDR3 loop: CASSQNLGIVF. The CDR3 DNA is TGCGCCAGCAGCCAGAACCTGGGCATTGTATTT.

As to this clonotype: A much larger clone differs from this one at a single base, so this may be a read error. V is TRBV7-2 and J is TRBJ2-1, with D perhaps matching TRBD2 (5 bases). Trimming stripped 2 bases from V and 7 bases from J, with 18 bases between. Per the germline V gene, CDR1 is SGHTA and CDR2 is FQGNSA. CDR3 length: 16 amino acids. CDR3 amino acids: CASSLPPAVEDNEQFF. The CDR3 bases are TGTGCCAGCAGCTTACCCCCAGCGGTAGAAGATAATGAGCAGTTCTTC. Based on the CDR3 plus reference TRBV7-2 and TRBJ2-1, the full variable domain is GAGVSQSPSNKVTEKGKDVELRCDPISGHTALYWYRQSLGQGLEFLIYFQGNSAPDKSGLPSDRFSAERTGGSVSTLTIQRTQQEDSAVYLCASSLPPAVEDNEQFFGPGTRLTVL.

This clonotype occurred a few times. The chain has TRBV18 and TRBJ1-5, with 11 positions matching TRBD1. Germline CDR1 and CDR2: KGHSH and LQKENI. The CDR3 is 19 residues long. V shed 4 bases and J 1 base; nucleotides not matched to a gene: 12. Here the CDR3 reads CASSLYSGRTGGSNQPQHF. In DNA form, the CDR3 reads TGTGCCAGCTCACTGTACTCCGGTAGGACAGGGGGCAGCAATCAGCCCCAGCATTTT.

This clonotype was seen more than once but under ten times. The chain is built from TRBV29-1 and TRBJ2-1, with 9 bases lining up with TRBD2. The V and J ends lost 7 bases and 8 bases, in that order; junction bases with no gene match: 12. CDR3 size: 14 residues. Germline V gene lookup returns CDR1 SQVTM and CDR2 ANQGSEA. The CDR3 DNA reads as TGCAGCGCCCGGCGGGATAGCGGGAGCTATGAGCAGTTCTTC. Amino acids: CSARRDSGSYEQFF.

This clonotype came up many times. The chain recombines TRBV6-5 with TRBJ2-7; 10 bases match TRBD2. This CDR3 comprises 14 residues. V lost 11 bases and J lost 6; bases outside the gene matches: 13. The germline gives CDR1 MNHEY, CDR2 SVGAGI. CDR3 sequence (DNA): TGTGCCCACTCCCCAACTAGCGGGACGGCCGAGCAGTACTTC. Residues: CAHSPTSGTAEQYF.

This clonotype occurred once. A junction boundary mismatches the germline segment, possibly from a read error. This chain connects TRBV28 to TRBJ2-1, with 8 bases lining up with TRBD2. The CDR3 covers 15 residues. The germline V gene encodes CDR1 MDHEN and CDR2 SYDVKM. In DNA form, the CDR3 reads TGTGCCAGTAGTTTAGGGACGGGAGGGCCAGGTGAGCAGTTCTTC. Translating gives CASSLGTGGPGEQFF.

In this sample, this clonotype turned up many times. The chain has TRBV4-3 and TRBJ2-7; perhaps TRBD1 as D (7 bases). Trimming took 1 base from V and 3 from J, leaving 16 bases between them. Germline-derived CDR1 and CDR2 are LGHNA and YSLEER. There are 16 residues in the CDR3. CDR3 bases: TGCGCCAGCAGCCAAGTACGTGCGGGACAGTACTACGAGCAGTACTTC. This encodes CASSQVRAGQYYEQYF.

The chain combines TRBV18 with TRBJ1-2, with D unclear. The germline V and J ends were trimmed by 6 bases and 0 bases, with 11 bases remaining between them. This CDR3 has 14 residues. Germline V gives CDR1 KGHSH, CDR2 LQKENI. This CDR3 reads CASSAQLANYGYTF. In DNA, the CDR3 is TGTGCCAGCTCTGCGCAGCTTGCTAACTATGGCTACACCTTC. The whole variable domain, filled in from reference TRBV18 and TRBJ1-2, reads NAGVMQNPRHLVRRRGQEARLRCSPMKGHSHVYWYRQLPEEGLKFMVYLQKENIIDESGMPKERFSAEFPKEGPSILRIQQVVRGDSAAYFCASSAQLANYGYTFGSGTRLTVV.

This clonotype turned up a few times. This chain uses TRBV18 with TRBJ2-3; 8 bases map to TRBD1. The CDR3 consists of 15 residues. Trimming took 6 bases from V and 3 from J; bases not matched to a gene: 8. The germline CDR1 and CDR2 sequences are KGHSH and LQKENI. The DNA for the CDR3 is TGTGCCAGCTCTTCGCAGGGGGCCTTGACAGATACGCAGTATTTT. Its protein is CASSSQGALTDTQYF.

This clonotype was counted at least ten times. V is TRBV15 and J is TRBJ1-1; no definite D call. The V gene lost 2 bases and the J gene lost 4 bases, with 11 bases spanning the gap. The CDR3 extends over 14 amino acids. Germline values: CDR1 LNHNV, CDR2 YYDKDF (reference sequence). Here the CDR3 reads CATSRSRTGTEAFF. The CDR3 region has the DNA TGTGCCACCAGCAGATCCCGGACTGGCACTGAAGCTTTCTTT.

There are many counts of this clonotype. The CDR3 nucleotides read TGCAGTGCTAGAGATCAAACTTTAGCCAAAAACATTCAGTACTTC. It is translated as CSARDQTLAKNIQYF. The rearrangement joins TRBV20-1 to TRBJ2-4, with D uncertain. Deletions cut 0 bases from V and 0 bases from J, with 9 bases between. The CDR3 consists of 15 residues. Germline V gene data show CDR1 as DFQATT and CDR2 as SNEGSKA (reference sequence).

This sequence joins TRBV7-3 and TRBJ1-1; no firm D call. Per germline, CDR1 SGHTA and CDR2 FQGTGA. V dropped 0 bases and J dropped 6 bases, with 11 bases sitting between them. The CDR3 totals 14 residues. The chain's CDR3 is CASSLTGSGAEAFF. The CDR3 bases are TGTGCCAGCAGCTTAACGGGTTCAGGAGCTGAAGCTTTCTTT.

This clonotype appeared many times. This chain joins TRBV7-2 and TRBJ2-7; maybe TRBD2 (7 bases). Trimming removed 5 bases at V and 6 bases at J, with 20 bases between. Germline CDR1 SGHTA, CDR2 FQGNSA. The CDR3 has 15 residues. CDR3 nucleotide sequence: TGTGCCAGCAGCCCCAGGGGCAAGGGGGGGTCCGAGCAGTACTTC. Amino acid sequence: CASSPRGKGGSEQYF.